Listed below are T cell receptor beta chains from one sample, sequenced in a study of blood T cell repertoires in COVID-19. The data were produced by immunoSEQ multiplex PCR, yet TCRdb's version contains in-frame clones alone and is incomplete. This sample has fewer than 200,000 clones; around four fifths occur once, and the top ten carry less than 10%. Material: peripheral blood. The source of these receptors is a woman between 65 and 79 years old with COVID-19, enrolled during active disease. CDR3s include the opening cysteine and the closing phenylalanine or tryptophan. D genes are given only for firm matches. Expanded clones get a size class; other rows say once, few or many, or leave the size out.

cdr3_nt cdr3_aa clone_size j_call d_call v_call
TGTGCCAGCAGCTCACAGGGGTTCGAGCAGTACTTC CASSSQGFEQYF - TRBJ2-7 TRBD1 TRBV11-1
TGCGCCAGCAGCCAAGAGTTTACTTGGGGACAGGGGTATGGCTACACCTTC CASSQEFTWGQGYGYTF - TRBJ1-2 TRBD1 TRBV4-3
TGTGCCAGCGGAGGCGTTAACACTGAAGCTTTCTTT CASGGVNTEAFF - TRBJ1-1 - TRBV28
TGTGCCAGCAGCGTAGTAACAGATACGCAGTATTTT CASSVVTDTQYF once TRBJ2-3 - TRBV9
TGTGCCTGGCCGGCGATTGGGGCCTTCAATCAGCCCCAGCATTTT CAWPAIGAFNQPQHF - TRBJ1-5 - TRBV30
TGTGCCAGCAGTTACCAAGCGGGAGAAGGGGACGAGCAGTACTTC CASSYQAGEGDEQYF once TRBJ2-7 TRBD2 TRBV6-5
TGCGCCAGCAGCCACCCGACAGGGAGGAACTATGGCTACACCTTC CASSHPTGRNYGYTF - TRBJ1-2 TRBD1 TRBV4-1
TGTGCCAGCAGGGCTCTAAGCGGGAGTGTCTATGAGCAGTTCTTC CASRALSGSVYEQFF - TRBJ2-1 TRBD2 TRBV5-4
TGTGCCAGCAGCTTAGGGCGGGCAGAATACAATGAGCAGTTCTTC CASSLGRAEYNEQFF - TRBJ2-1 - TRBV7-3
TGCAGCGTTGCGAACCGGGGGGGGAGGGAGCAGTTCTTC CSVANRGGREQFF - TRBJ2-1 TRBD2 TRBV29-1
TGTGCCAGCAGCACTCAACAGGGGGCTGGAGATACGCAGTATTTT CASSTQQGAGDTQYF - TRBJ2-3 TRBD1 TRBV5-4
TGTGCCAGCAGCCATCTTTTCGTACAGGGGGCATCCGAGCAGTACTTC CASSHLFVQGASEQYF - TRBJ2-7 TRBD1 TRBV3-1/TRBV3-2
TGTGCCAGCTCACCGCAGGACTCAAGATCACCCCTCCACTTT CASSPQDSRSPLHF - TRBJ1-6 - TRBV18
TGCGCCAGCAGCCCTACGACAGGGTGGGAGACCCAGTACTTC CASSPTTGWETQYF - TRBJ2-5 TRBD1 TRBV5-1
TGTGCCAGCAGCGGAGAACAGGGACAACTTTACAATGAGCAGTTCTTC CASSGEQGQLYNEQFF - TRBJ2-1 - TRBV5-5
TGTGCCAGCACCTGGGGAGGGAAAACGGATACGCAGTATTTT CASTWGGKTDTQYF - TRBJ2-3 TRBD2 TRBV28
TGTGCCAGCAGAACAATAAAAACGGGGGAAGCTTTCTTT CASRTIKTGEAFF - TRBJ1-1 - TRBV28
TGTGCCAGCAGCACCGGGACAGGGAGGTCAGGAAACACCATATATTTT CASSTGTGRSGNTIYF - TRBJ1-3 TRBD1 TRBV5-6
TGTGCCAGCAGCTTAAGAAGGGGGGGGACAGGGATGCATGAGCAGTTCTTC CASSLRRGGTGMHEQFF once TRBJ2-1 TRBD1 TRBV7-9
TGTGCCAGCAGTTTGGGGGGAGGGGCTGAGACCGGGGAGCTGTTTTTT CASSLGGGAETGELFF - TRBJ2-2 TRBD2 TRBV27
TGTGCCAGCAGCAGCCAGGGGGCTTTCTATGGCTACACCTTC CASSSQGAFYGYTF - TRBJ1-2 TRBD1 TRBV7-9
TGCGCCAGCAGCTTGGAAGGGGGCTCTGGAAACACCATATATTTT CASSLEGGSGNTIYF - TRBJ1-3 - TRBV5-1
TGTGCCAGTAGCCTGGGGGGGGCGAAGTTTCAAGAGACCCAGTACTTC CASSLGGAKFQETQYF - TRBJ2-5 - TRBV19
TGTGCCAGCAGACATGCCGGGACAGGGATCACCGGGGAGCTGTTTTTT CASRHAGTGITGELFF - TRBJ2-2 TRBD1 TRBV5-4
TGTGCCAGCAGCTTAATGGCGGGAGGAAGCGGGATGGAGCAGTTCTTC CASSLMAGGSGMEQFF - TRBJ2-1 TRBD2 TRBV11-3
TGTGCCTGGTTTCAGGGCAGAGGCTACACCTTC CAWFQGRGYTF - TRBJ1-2 - TRBV30
TGTGCCAGCACATCAAGGGGGACAGCTAACTATGGCTACACCTTC CASTSRGTANYGYTF - TRBJ1-2 TRBD1 TRBV28
TGTGCCAGCAGTAACACACGGACAGGGTTCGTCAATCAGCCCCAGCATTTT CASSNTRTGFVNQPQHF - TRBJ1-5 TRBD1 TRBV7-2
TGTGCCACCAGCAATCTGGAGGGTCACACTGAAGCTTTCTTT CATSNLEGHTEAFF - TRBJ1-1 - TRBV15
TGCAGCGTACGGCCGGGACTAGGGGCAGGGTACGAGCAGTACTTC CSVRPGLGAGYEQYF - TRBJ2-7 TRBD2 TRBV29-1
TGTGCCAGCAGCTTGGGAGTCCGTAACTATGGCTACACCTTC CASSLGVRNYGYTF - TRBJ1-2 - TRBV6-5
TGTGCCACCGCGGGGGGAACGTCGAACACCGGGGAGCTGTTTTTT CATAGGTSNTGELFF - TRBJ2-2 TRBD2 TRBV18
TGTGCCAGCAGATCCCCTAGCGGGAGACCAAACTCCTACGAGCAGTACTTC CASRSPSGRPNSYEQYF - TRBJ2-7 TRBD2 TRBV27
TGTGCCAGCAGCTTTGGAGACCTTTCGGACACTGAAGCTTTCTTT CASSFGDLSDTEAFF - TRBJ1-1 - TRBV11-2
TGTGCCAGCAGCCTTGGACTAGCGGGAGAAACAGATACGCAGTATTTT CASSLGLAGETDTQYF - TRBJ2-3 TRBD2 TRBV7-3
TGTGCCAGCTCACCTCTCGAGAAAGAGACCCAGTACTTC CASSPLEKETQYF - TRBJ2-5 - TRBV18
TGCGCCAGCAGCTTGGCCGGGACAGAAGAGACCCAGTACTTC CASSLAGTEETQYF - TRBJ2-5 TRBD1 TRBV5-1
TGTGCCAGCAGCCGGACTAGCGGGAGAGGGGAGCTGTTTTTT CASSRTSGRGELFF few TRBJ2-2 TRBD2 TRBV7-7
TGTGCCAGCAGCGTAACCGGGGACACCTACAATGAGCAGTTCTTC CASSVTGDTYNEQFF - TRBJ2-1 - TRBV9
TGTGCCACCAGTGATACTTACGGTGGCTACACCTTC CATSDTYGGYTF - TRBJ1-2 - TRBV24-1
TGTGCCAGCAGCCGCGCAGGACTAGCGGGAGTTGGAGATACGCAGTATTTT CASSRAGLAGVGDTQYF - TRBJ2-3 TRBD2 TRBV14
TGTGCCAGCAGCCAAGCCCGACTAGCGGGGCCTGAGCAGTTCTTC CASSQARLAGPEQFF - TRBJ2-1 TRBD2 TRBV3-1/TRBV3-2
TGTGCCAGCAGTTACAGGCAGGGTGGCCCGAACACCGGGGAGCTGTTTTTT CASSYRQGGPNTGELFF - TRBJ2-2 - TRBV6-2/TRBV6-3
TGTGCCAGCAGTCGACTCCTTGAAAAACTGTTTTTT CASSRLLEKLFF - TRBJ1-4 - TRBV28
TGTGCCAGCAGCTTGGACAAGAACACTGAAGCTTTCTTT CASSLDKNTEAFF - TRBJ1-1 - TRBV5-4